What follows describes a single T cell receptor (beta chain). Its antigen is as yet unknown. Its ends do not fully match the called genes, so a read error is possible. The data originate from a study of blood T cells in healthy people across ages. Study outcomes and limitations: Age advanced and TCR beta diversity per million T cells fell, roughly linearly.

For the second PCR, which ran for 7 to 11 cycles, a sample-barcoded 5' primer and a J-beta primer mix were used. Carrying 12 random nucleotides, a template-switch adaptor labeled each individual cDNA molecule. A single record per CDR3 protein comes from TCRdb applying MiXCR to the 5' RACE reads. Among 1.8 million or so distinct CDR3 sequences, 39% were seen once, and the ten largest hold 20% to 25%. Specimen: blood. The TCR was taken from a human donor in good health.

The CDR3 region has the DNA TGTGCCAACTCACCTGAAGAGACCCAGTACTTC. Translated: CANSPEETQYF. The J gene is TRBJ2-5, the V gene TRBV18; D is undetermined. Germline V gives CDR1 KGHSH, CDR2 LQKENI. This CDR3 region has 11 residues.